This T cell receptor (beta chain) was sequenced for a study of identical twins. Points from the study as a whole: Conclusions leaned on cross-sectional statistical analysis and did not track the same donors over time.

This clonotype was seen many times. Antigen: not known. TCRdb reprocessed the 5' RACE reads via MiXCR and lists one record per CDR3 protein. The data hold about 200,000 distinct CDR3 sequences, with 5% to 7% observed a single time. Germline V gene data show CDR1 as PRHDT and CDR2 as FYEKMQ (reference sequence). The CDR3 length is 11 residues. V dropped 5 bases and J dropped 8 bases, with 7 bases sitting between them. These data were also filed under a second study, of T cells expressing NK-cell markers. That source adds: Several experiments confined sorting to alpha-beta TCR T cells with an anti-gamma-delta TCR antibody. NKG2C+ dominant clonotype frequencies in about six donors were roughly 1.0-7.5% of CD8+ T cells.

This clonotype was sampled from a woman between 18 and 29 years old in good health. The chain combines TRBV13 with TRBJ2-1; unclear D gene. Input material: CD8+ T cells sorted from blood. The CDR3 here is CASSLTDEQFF. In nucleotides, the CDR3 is TGTGCCAGCAGCCTTACCGATGAGCAGTTCTTC. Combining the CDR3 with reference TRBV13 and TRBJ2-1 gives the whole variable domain AAGVIQSPRHLIKEKRETATLKCYPIPRHDTVYWYQQGPGQDPQFLISFYEKMQSDKGSIPDRFSAQQFSDYHSELNMSSLELGDSALYFCASSLTDEQFFGPGTRLTVL.